This entry describes one TCR beta chain. The data are from a study of T cell changes during pregnancy in multiple sclerosis. The data were produced by immunoSEQ multiplex PCR, yet TCRdb's version contains in-frame clones alone and is incomplete. This table has tens of thousands of clones, 85% to 95% appearing once. The CDR3 has 14 amino acids. V dropped 4 bases and J dropped 5; count of bases not matched to a gene: 6. CDR1 LNHDA and CDR2 SQIVND come from the germline V gene (reference sequence). Sequences were derived from peripheral blood, sampled after pregnancy. This chain links TRBV19 with TRBJ2-5; 8 bases are shared with TRBD1. The clonotype was recovered from a female donor with multiple sclerosis, enrolled in a pregnancy study. DNA of the CDR3: TGTGCCAGTAGTACCGACAGGGGATCGGAGACCCAGTACTTC. It specifies CASSTDRGSETQYF.